One TCR beta chain is described in this entry. No cognate antigen has been identified for it. No base quality information exists; no much larger clone differs at one position. This sample is drawn from a study of Graves' ophthalmopathy and Graves' hyperthyroidism (dated by TCRdb to between 2017 and 2018). Turning to the overall study: Peripheral blood was collected at initial diagnosis, prior to any treatment. The independent validation cohort included under 20 hyperthyroidism patients plus 17 patients who later progressed from hyperthyroidism to ophthalmopathy. T-cell repertoires of thyroid tissue and blood were compared in a handful of hyperthyroidism patients. After sampling, hyperthyroidism patients received methimazole starting at 30 mg daily, and ophthalmopathy patients received high-dose intravenous methylprednisolone. The study used signatures of the TCR beta repertoire to tell Graves' ophthalmopathy apart from Graves' hyperthyroidism and to predict which patients would progress to ophthalmopathy. In total, over 130 blood samples were TCR-sequenced: 40 to 45 ophthalmopathy, some 75 hyperthyroidism and about 17 hyperthyroidism-to-ophthalmopathy patients. A discovery set of 100 patients (43 ophthalmopathy, 55 to 60 stable hyperthyroidism) was enrolled to explore V-J signatures distinguishing ophthalmopathy from hyperthyroidism.

Ophthalmopathy patients were characterized by moderately to severely active disease, a Clinical Activity Score of at least 3, a NOSPECS grade of at least 4, and a disease duration under 3 months. Anyone with other autoimmune diseases, uncontrolled infections, pregnancy or lactation was excluded from the study. Diagnosis was based on clinical symptoms, serum thyroxine, TRAb, thyroid ultrasound and orbital computed tomography. Using Ficoll-Paque density gradient centrifugation, PBMCs were isolated from 10 ml of fresh peripheral blood. Total RNA was extracted using Trizol reagent, and RNA quality was checked on an Agilent 2100 Bioanalyzer. For repertoire sequencing, the TCR beta CDR3 regions were amplified from RNA transcripts. HTBI primers and the Qiagen OneStep RT-PCR kit were used in a first-round RT-PCR, which was followed by a second-round multiplex PCR, size selection and purification. The libraries underwent paired-end sequencing with 100 bp reads on an Illumina HiSeq2000. The published analysis was carried out like this. SOAPnuke was used to process the reads, removing any read that contained adapters or uncalled bases, had a mean Phred below 15, or lacked an exact match to the constant primer or identifier. COPE v1.2.5 was used to merge the high-quality paired reads. Each unique nucleotide sequence was treated as a clonotype, and MiTCR v1.1 was used to align the clonotypes to the IMGT TRB V, D and J references. Only V-J combinations with frequency above 0.0001 were analysed, covering more than 99% of repertoires. For each V-J combination, a TCR clonal expansion and chaos score was defined as the ratio of F50 clonal expansion to chaos observed in the TCRdist matrix. Welch's t-statistics and random forest were used to narrow the features down to 10 to 15 V-J combinations, which were then fed into a naive Bayes classifier. The Morisita-Horn index was used to measure how similar the thyroid and blood repertoires were. TCRdb took the public reads, trimmed them with fastp at Q25, ran MiXCR for clone calling and kept in-frame beta chains. Identical CDR3 proteins give one entry, which carries the most common genes and DNA. TCRdb's processing, not the study's, gives the V and J calls here. The sample profile shows more than 550,000 distinct CDR3 sequences; just over 40% of them were found once. 3.3% of the sample is in the top ten clones.

General study outcomes and caveats: Sample size was not statistically predetermined, and group allocation was not concealed from the investigators. Most expanded thyroid clonotypes with frequency above 0.001 were also detected in blood, suggesting blood repertoires may reflect the thyroid immune response. In validation, the model predicted ophthalmopathy progression with about 64% sensitivity and roughly 72% specificity; roughly 12 predicted patients were CT-confirmed with GO in a median of 6.5 months. In cross-validation, the 13-signature model distinguished ophthalmopathy from stable hyperthyroidism with more than 85% sensitivity and 81% to 82% specificity, while in the test set the corresponding values were approximately 80% and 75%.

Trimming at the junction amounts to 2 bases on V and 2 bases on J, and the germline ends lie 12 bases apart. CDR1 and CDR2 are read off the germline V gene (reference sequence) as LGHDT and YNNKEL. The CDR3 spans 15 residues, from the cysteine through the phenylalanine. Only the CDR3 DNA stays, 45 bases, in frame from base 1. The sample comprised peripheral blood. The clonotype originates from an adult man with Graves' ophthalmopathy. Recombination connected TRBV3-1 to TRBJ2-5; perhaps TRBD2 is the D gene, with 5 bases matching. The DNA is as follows: TGTGCCAGCAGCCAATTTGCGGGTATACAAGAGACCCAGTACTTC. It codes for CASSQFAGIQETQYF.